Shown below are 8 T cell receptor beta chains from a single sample sequenced in a study of cytomegalovirus exposure and HLA in healthy donors. The PCR had 60 Vbeta and 13 Jbeta primers. Generated by immunoSEQ multiplex PCR, the TCRdb table keeps only in-frame clones and is missing some. The top ten hold around 7.1% of the sample, which has roughly 140,000 clones, 55% to 70% seen once. Sequenced: PBMCs. These receptors all come from a woman in her fifties or sixties in good health and CMV-seropositive.

V and J are TRBV28 and TRBJ2-1, with 11 nucleotides matching TRBD2. The length of the CDR3 is 17 residues. CDR1 MDHEN and CDR2 SYDVKM come from the germline V gene. V shed 7 bases, J shed 0 bases, and the junction held 8 bases outside the gene matches. Here the CDR3 DNA reads TGTGCCAGCAATAGACTAGCGGGAACCGTCTCCTACAATGAGCAGTTCTTC. Translating it yields CASNRLAGTVSYNEQFF.

V and J are TRBV7-9 and TRBJ2-1; 7 nucleotides match TRBD2. CDR3 length equals 17 residues. Germline V gives CDR1 SEHNR, CDR2 FQNEAQ (reference sequence). The V and J ends lost 5 bases and 2 bases, in that order; junction bases with no gene match: 12. The CDR3 DNA reads as TGTGCCAGCAGCCTTCGGACTAGTTTTTTTACCTACAATGAGCAGTTCTTC. Protein: CASSLRTSFFTYNEQFF.

This CDR3 is CASSLRRGSSYNEQFF. The CDR3 nucleotides read TGTGCCAGCAGCCTCCGCAGGGGTAGCTCCTACAATGAGCAGTTCTTC. J is TRBJ2-1 and V is TRBV11-3, with a tentative D call TRBD1 (6 bases). CDR3 length: 16 amino acids. The V end lost 5 bases, the J end lost 0 bases, and 14 bases lay between the germline ends. The germline V gene has CDR1 SGHNT and CDR2 YENEEA.

The chain employs TRBV27 and TRBJ2-4; D is perhaps TRBD2 (6 bases). Germline V gene data show CDR1 as MNHEY and CDR2 as SMNVEV (reference sequence). V was pared by 6 bases and J by 9 bases, with 12 bases between. The CDR3 runs to 12 residues. CDR3 residues: CASRSLGGIQYF. CDR3 nucleotide sequence: TGTGCCAGCAGATCTTTGGGGGGCATTCAGTACTTC.

A few counts support this clone. The chain couples TRBV28 to TRBJ1-2, with TRBD1 matching 8 bases. The J segment lost 4 bases and the V segment lost 2 bases, leaving 9 bases of the junction unmatched. The CDR3 is 16 residues long. Germline V gene lookup returns CDR1 MDHEN and CDR2 SYDVKM. CDR3 coding DNA: TGTGCCAGCAGTTTAGAGGGGTCCAGGGGGCTCTATGGCTACACCTTC. Translating gives CASSLEGSRGLYGYTF.

This chain links TRBV4-1 with TRBJ2-1, with a tentative D call TRBD2 (5 bases). V shed 1 base and J shed 2 bases, with 9 bases lying between them. The germline V gene encodes CDR1 MGHRA and CDR2 YSYEKL. The CDR3 length is 15 residues. The CDR3 reads CASSQVGLPYNEQFF. DNA for the CDR3: TGCGCCAGCAGCCAAGTCGGACTCCCCTACAATGAGCAGTTCTTC.

The chain recombines TRBV2 with TRBJ1-1; TRBD1 matches 10 bases. Germline CDR1 and CDR2: SNHLY and FYNNEI. This CDR3 is built from 16 residues. V shed 6 bases, J shed 1 base, and the junction held 8 bases outside the gene matches. The CDR3: CASRTGTGEQNTEAFF. CDR3 nucleotide sequence: TGTGCCAGCAGGACCGGGACAGGGGAGCAGAACACTGAAGCTTTCTTT. Combining the CDR3 with reference TRBV2 and TRBJ1-1 gives the whole variable domain EPEVTQTPSHQVTQMGQEVILRCVPISNHLYFYWYRQILGQKVEFLVSFYNNEISEKSEIFDDQFSVERPDGSNFTLKIRSTKLEDSAMYFCASRTGTGEQNTEAFFGQGTRLTVV.

V usage is TRBV4-2 and J usage is TRBJ1-2; D is unresolved. Germline CDR1 is LGHNA and CDR2 is YNFKEQ. The germline V and J ends were trimmed by 1 base and 7 bases, with 13 bases remaining between them. The CDR3 spans 14 residues. The CDR3 DNA follows: TGTGCCAGCAGCCAAGCGGGTCTAGACGGTGGCTACACCTTC. Translated: CASSQAGLDGGYTF.